This record concerns one TCR beta chain sequence. What it recognizes is unknown. Sequencing was performed with immunoSEQ multiplex PCR; in TCRdb, only in-frame clones are kept and a portion is missing. The table shows more than 30,000 clones, with 76% occurring only once. The CDR3 length is 14 residues. Trimming took 4 bases from V and 7 from J, leaving 17 bases between them. Looked up from germline, CDR1 is SGHNT and CDR2 is YYREEE (reference sequence). Brentuximab vedotin exposure varied among the patients, all of whom had relapsed after autologous stem cell transplantation. The data are from a study of PD-1 blockade in classical Hodgkin lymphoma. Study-wide context: Nivolumab dosing for patients was 3 mg/kg, administered intravenously every 2 weeks.

General observations from the study: Later analyses included only patients treated at least 1 year post-ASCT. Patients newly diagnosed and complete responders had comparable baseline diversity.

The chain combines TRBV5-4 with TRBJ1-2, with D possibly matching TRBD1 (6 bases). The sample here was peripheral blood mononuclear cells (PBMCs), taken before the second cycle of nivolumab. This TCR came from a human donor with classical Hodgkin lymphoma. The CDR3 reads CASSRDETGPGYTF. Here the CDR3 DNA reads TGTGCCAGCAGCCGGGACGAAACAGGGCCTGGCTACACCTTC.